The source of this TCR beta chain is a study of cytomegalovirus exposure and HLA in healthy donors. Study details: The 120 million or so unique TCR beta sequences, from 150 million to 200 million T cells, were found by an earlier analysis. Points from the study as a whole: A later examination showed that TCR association rates differed by HLA locus, with DRB1 most and HLA-C fewest. In a later analysis, compared with equally common non-associated chains, HLA-associated beta chains were more expanded. What was likely a sequencing artifact was a cluster of highly shared sequence variants.

This clone has only one observation. No antigen is known for it. PCR amplification relied on 60 Vbeta primers (plus 13 Jbeta primers). Profiled with immunoSEQ multiplex PCR; TCRdb holds only in-frame clones, not every one. This table holds more than 90,000 clones, roughly 73% found once. The CDR3 sequence is 17 residues long. V lost 7 bases and J lost 4; bases outside the gene matches: 16. The germline V gene encodes CDR1 LNHDA and CDR2 SQIVND (reference sequence). The TCR was taken from a woman in her twenties or thirties in good health and CMV-seronegative. This chain joins TRBV19 and TRBJ1-5, with TRBD1 matching 7 bases. Sequencing input: PBMCs. The CDR3 sequence: CASIPTAGGVRNQPQHF. The CDR3 DNA sequence: TGTGCCAGTATCCCAACCGCAGGGGGAGTAAGGAATCAGCCCCAGCATTTT.